This is a list of T cell receptor beta chains from one sample in a study of shared clonotypes between healthy human individuals. Generated by immunoSEQ multiplex PCR, the TCRdb table keeps only in-frame clones and is missing some. The table records some 630,000 clones, about two thirds of them present only once. Sequenced: memory CD4+ T cells sorted from blood. These receptors came from a woman in her thirties in good health. Both conserved end residues are part of each CDR3. The D gene is left open where the match is weak. A clone size is listed for some rows: how often the clone was seen (once, few, many), or a class if it is expanded.

TRBV6-5	NA	TRBJ2-7	NA	TGTGCCAGCAGTTACACCAGACGGGAACGCGAGCAGTACTTC	CASSYTRREREQYF
TRBV28	NA	TRBJ2-2	NA	TGTGCCAGCAGTCCCGTGGGGTCCGACACCGGGGAGCTGTTTTTT	CASSPVGSDTGELFF
TRBV4-1	NA	TRBJ2-7	NA	TGCGCCAGCAGCCAAGTACGGTCTTCACAAGGCCTGCAGTACTTC	CASSQVRSSQGLQYF
TRBV2	NA	TRBJ2-1	NA	TGTGCCAGCAGTGATGCAGGCTCGGGTGAGCAGTTCTTC	CASSDAGSGEQFF
TRBV6-5	TRBD1	TRBJ1-1	NA	TGTGCCAGCAGTTACTCAGGCAGGGGGCTGACTGAAGCTTTCTTT	CASSYSGRGLTEAFF
TRBV19	NA	TRBJ2-3	NA	TGTGCCAGTAGTATAGTCTTACTCGCGGGATCTACAGATACGCAGTATTTT	CASSIVLLAGSTDTQYF
TRBV28	NA	TRBJ2-3	NA	TGTGCCACAATACAGGGCGGCCGAGCAGATACGCAGTATTTT	CATIQGGRADTQYF
TRBV11-2	TRBD2	TRBJ2-1	NA	TGTGCCAGCAGCTTGGTCAGAGCGGGGGCCAATGAGCAGTTCTTC	CASSLVRAGANEQFF
TRBV5-4	NA	TRBJ2-5	NA	TGTGCCAGCAGCTCGGGGAGCCAAGAGACCCAGTACTTC	CASSSGSQETQYF
TRBV4-1	TRBD1	TRBJ1-2	once	TGCGCCAGCAGCCAACCTAGACAGGGATCGGGAGGCTACACCTTC	CASSQPRQGSGGYTF
TRBV5-4	NA	TRBJ2-3	NA	TGTGCCAGCAGCGGTTCGAGGAGCACAGATACGCAGTATTTT	CASSGSRSTDTQYF
TRBV6-1	TRBD2	TRBJ2-7	NA	TGTGCCAAACGGACTAGGAGTAGGTACGAGCAGTACTTC	CAKRTRSRYEQYF
TRBV5-1	NA	TRBJ2-1	NA	TGCGCCAGCAGCTTGCTTTTGGATGAGCAGTTCTTC	CASSLLLDEQFF
TRBV6-1	NA	TRBJ2-7	NA	TGTGCCAGCGGTGGGAGGTTGGACGAGCAGTACTTC	CASGGRLDEQYF
TRBV4-1	NA	TRBJ1-5	NA	TGCGCCAGCAGCCACGGAGTCCCCCTAAGCAATCAGCCCCAGCATTTT	CASSHGVPLSNQPQHF
TRBV10-1	TRBD1	TRBJ1-2	NA	TGCGCCAGCAGCCCGGGACAGGGGGCACGAGGCTACACCTTC	CASSPGQGARGYTF
TRBV28	TRBD2	TRBJ2-1	NA	TGTGCCAGCAGGCGGACTAGCGGGAGCTCCTACAATGAGCAGTTCTTC	CASRRTSGSSYNEQFF
TRBV6-1	NA	TRBJ1-1	NA	TGTGCCAGCAGTGGATTGGACAAAAGGAACACTGAAGCTTTCTTT	CASSGLDKRNTEAFF